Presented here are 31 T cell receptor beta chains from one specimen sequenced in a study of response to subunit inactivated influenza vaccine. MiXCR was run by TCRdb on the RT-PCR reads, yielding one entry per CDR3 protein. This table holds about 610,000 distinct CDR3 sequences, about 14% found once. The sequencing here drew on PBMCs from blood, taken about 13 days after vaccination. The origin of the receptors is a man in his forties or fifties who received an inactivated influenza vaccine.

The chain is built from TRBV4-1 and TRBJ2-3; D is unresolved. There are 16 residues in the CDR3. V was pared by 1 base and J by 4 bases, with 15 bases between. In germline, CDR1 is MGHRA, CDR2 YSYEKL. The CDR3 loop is CASSQGVWERSDTQYF. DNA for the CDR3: TGCGCCAGCAGCCAAGGCGTGTGGGAACGATCAGATACGCAGTATTTT.

This chain's CDR3 is CSAREGQDEKLFF. The CDR3 coding sequence is TGCAGTGCCAGGGAGGGACAGGATGAAAAACTGTTTTTT. The V and J genes are TRBV20-1 and TRBJ1-4, with 8 bases matching TRBD1. The germline V gene has CDR1 DFQATT and CDR2 SNEGSKA (reference sequence). This CDR3 is 13 amino acids long. Trimming took 6 bases from V and 6 from J; bases not matched to a gene: 6.

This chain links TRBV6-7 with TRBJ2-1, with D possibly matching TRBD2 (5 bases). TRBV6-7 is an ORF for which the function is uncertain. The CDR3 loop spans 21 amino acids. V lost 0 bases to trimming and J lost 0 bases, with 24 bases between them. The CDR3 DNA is TGTGCCAGCAGTTACTCCCCTCGCGGGCGCCTGGCTCAGAGCTCCTACAATGAGCAGTTCTTC. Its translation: CASSYSPRGRLAQSSYNEQFF.

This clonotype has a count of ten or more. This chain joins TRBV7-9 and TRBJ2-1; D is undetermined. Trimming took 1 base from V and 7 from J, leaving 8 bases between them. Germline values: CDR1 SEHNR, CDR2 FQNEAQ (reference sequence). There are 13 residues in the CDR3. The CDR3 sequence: CASSLGFENEQFF. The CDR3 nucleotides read TGTGCCAGCAGCTTAGGGTTCGAAAATGAGCAGTTCTTC.

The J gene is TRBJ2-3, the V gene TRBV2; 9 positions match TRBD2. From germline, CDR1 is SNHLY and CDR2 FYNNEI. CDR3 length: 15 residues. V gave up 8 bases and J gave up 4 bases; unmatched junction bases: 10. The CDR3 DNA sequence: TGTGCCAGCGTGTTCGGCGGGGGGGCGTCAGATACGCAGTATTTT. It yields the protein CASVFGGGASDTQYF.

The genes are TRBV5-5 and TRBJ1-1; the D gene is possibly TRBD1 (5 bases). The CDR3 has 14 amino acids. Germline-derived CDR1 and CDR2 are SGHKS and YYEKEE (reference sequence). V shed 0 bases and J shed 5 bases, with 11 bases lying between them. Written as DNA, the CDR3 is TGTGCCAGCAGCTTGGGACACTCAGGGACTGAAGCTTTCTTT. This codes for CASSLGHSGTEAFF.

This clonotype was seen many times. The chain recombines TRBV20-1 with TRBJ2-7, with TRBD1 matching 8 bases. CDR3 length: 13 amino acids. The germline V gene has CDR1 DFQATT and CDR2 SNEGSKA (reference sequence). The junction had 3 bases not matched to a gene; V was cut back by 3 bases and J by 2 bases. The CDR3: CSASWTGTYEQYF. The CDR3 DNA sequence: TGCAGTGCTAGTTGGACAGGGACCTACGAGCAGTACTTC.

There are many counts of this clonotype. The chain's CDR3 is CASSLRGGDTQYF. As DNA, the CDR3 is TGTGCCAGCAGCTTGAGGGGGGGGGATACGCAGTATTTT. The chain has TRBV5-6 and TRBJ2-3; D is possibly TRBD2 (7 bases). V lost 1 base to trimming and J lost 6 bases, with 9 bases between them. Germline V CDR1 and CDR2: SGHDT, YYEEEE. CDR3 length: 13 residues.

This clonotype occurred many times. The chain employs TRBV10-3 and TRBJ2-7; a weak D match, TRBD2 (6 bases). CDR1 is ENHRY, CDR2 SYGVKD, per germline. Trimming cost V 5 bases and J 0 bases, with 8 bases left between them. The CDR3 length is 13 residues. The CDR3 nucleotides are TGTGCCATCAGTAATAGCGGCTCCTACGAGCAGTACTTC. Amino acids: CAISNSGSYEQYF.

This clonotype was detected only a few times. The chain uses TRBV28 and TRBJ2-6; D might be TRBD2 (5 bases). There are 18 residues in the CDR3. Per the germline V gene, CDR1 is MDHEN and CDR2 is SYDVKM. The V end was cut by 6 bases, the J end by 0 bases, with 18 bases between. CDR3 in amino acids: CASSPFASGISGANVLTF. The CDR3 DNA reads TGTGCCAGCAGCCCGTTTGCGTCGGGGATCTCTGGGGCCAACGTCCTGACTTTC.

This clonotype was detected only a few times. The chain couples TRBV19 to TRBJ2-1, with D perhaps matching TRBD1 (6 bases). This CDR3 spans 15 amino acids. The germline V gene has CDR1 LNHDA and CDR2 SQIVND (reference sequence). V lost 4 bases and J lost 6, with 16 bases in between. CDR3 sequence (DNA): TGTGCCAGTAGTACCAGGGGACATGAGGGCAATGAGCAGTTCTTC. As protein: CASSTRGHEGNEQFF.

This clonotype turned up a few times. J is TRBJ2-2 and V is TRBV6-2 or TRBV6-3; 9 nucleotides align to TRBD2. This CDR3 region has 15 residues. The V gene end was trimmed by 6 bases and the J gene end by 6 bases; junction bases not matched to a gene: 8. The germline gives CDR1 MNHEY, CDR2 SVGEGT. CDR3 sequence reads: CASSHFSGSAGELFF. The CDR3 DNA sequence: TGTGCCAGCAGCCACTTTAGCGGGAGTGCCGGGGAGCTGTTTTTT.

CDR3 residues: CASRTTRGTEAFF. The CDR3 nucleotides are TGTGCCAGCAGAACCACACGGGGTACGGAAGCTTTCTTT. The chain is built from TRBV28 and TRBJ1-1; D gene unclear. Deletions cut 6 bases from V and 8 bases from J, with 16 bases between. The CDR3 loop spans 13 amino acids. Germline CDR1 MDHEN, CDR2 SYDVKM.

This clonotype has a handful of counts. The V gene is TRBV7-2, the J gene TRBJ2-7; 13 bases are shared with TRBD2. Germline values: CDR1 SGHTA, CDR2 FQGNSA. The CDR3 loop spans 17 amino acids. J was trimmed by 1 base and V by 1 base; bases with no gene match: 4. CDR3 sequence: CASSLGGLAGSSYEQYF. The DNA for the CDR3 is TGTGCCAGCAGCTTAGGGGGACTAGCGGGATCTTCCTACGAGCAGTACTTC.

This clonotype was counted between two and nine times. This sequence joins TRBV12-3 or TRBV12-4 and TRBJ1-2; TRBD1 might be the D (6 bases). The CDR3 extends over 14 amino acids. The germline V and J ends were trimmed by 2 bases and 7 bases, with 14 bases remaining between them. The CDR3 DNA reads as TGTGCCAGCAGTTTAACAGGGTCTAGTCTTGGCTACACCTTC. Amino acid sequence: CASSLTGSSLGYTF.

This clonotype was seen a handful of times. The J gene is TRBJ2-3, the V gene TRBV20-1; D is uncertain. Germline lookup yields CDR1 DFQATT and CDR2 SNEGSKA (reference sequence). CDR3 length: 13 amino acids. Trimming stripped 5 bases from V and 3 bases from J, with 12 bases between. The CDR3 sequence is CSAAPWGTDTQYF. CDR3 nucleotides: TGCAGTGCTGCTCCATGGGGAACAGATACGCAGTATTTT.

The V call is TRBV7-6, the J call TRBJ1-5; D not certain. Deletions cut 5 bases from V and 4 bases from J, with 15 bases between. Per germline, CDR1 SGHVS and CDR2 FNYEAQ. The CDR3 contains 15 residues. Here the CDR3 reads CASSPGEGANQPQHF. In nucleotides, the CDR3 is TGTGCCAGCAGCCCCGGTGAGGGTGCGAATCAGCCCCAGCATTTT.

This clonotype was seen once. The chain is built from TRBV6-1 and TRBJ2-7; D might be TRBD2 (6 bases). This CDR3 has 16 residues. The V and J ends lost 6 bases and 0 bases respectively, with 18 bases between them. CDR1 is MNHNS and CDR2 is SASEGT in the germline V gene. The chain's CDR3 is CASSPTPDGSSYEQYF. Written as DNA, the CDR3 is TGTGCCAGCAGCCCCACACCGGACGGGAGCTCCTACGAGCAGTACTTC.

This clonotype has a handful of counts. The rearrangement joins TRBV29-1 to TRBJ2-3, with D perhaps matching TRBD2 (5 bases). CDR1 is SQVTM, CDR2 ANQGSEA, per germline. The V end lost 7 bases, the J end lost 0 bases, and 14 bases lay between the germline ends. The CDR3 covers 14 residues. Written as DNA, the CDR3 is TGCAGCGCCCCCTTCGGCGGGAGCACAGATACGCAGTATTTT. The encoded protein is CSAPFGGSTDTQYF.

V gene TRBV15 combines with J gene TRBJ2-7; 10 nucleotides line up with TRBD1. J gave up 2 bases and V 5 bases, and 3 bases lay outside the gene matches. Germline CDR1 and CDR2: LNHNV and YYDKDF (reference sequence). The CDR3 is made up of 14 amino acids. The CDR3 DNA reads TGTGCCACCAGCGGTGGACAGGGGGCCTACGAGCAGTACTTC. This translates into CATSGGQGAYEQYF.

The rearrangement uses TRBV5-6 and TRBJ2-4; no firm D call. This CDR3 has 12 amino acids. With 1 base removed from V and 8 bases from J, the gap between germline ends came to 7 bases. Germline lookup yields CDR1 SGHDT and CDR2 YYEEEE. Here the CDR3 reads CASSLNRDIQYF. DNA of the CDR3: TGTGCCAGCAGCTTGAACCGGGACATTCAGTACTTC. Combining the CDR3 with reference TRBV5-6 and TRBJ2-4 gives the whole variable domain DAGVTQSPTHLIKTRGQQVTLRCSPKSGHDTVSWYQQALGQGPQFIFQYYEEEERQRGNFPDRFSGHQFPNYSSELNVNALLLGDSALYLCASSLNRDIQYFGAGTRLSVL.

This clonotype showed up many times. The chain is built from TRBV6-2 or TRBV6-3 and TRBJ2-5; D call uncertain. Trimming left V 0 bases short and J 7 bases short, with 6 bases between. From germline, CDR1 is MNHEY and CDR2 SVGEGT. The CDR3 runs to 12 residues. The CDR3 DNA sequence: TGTGCCAGCAGTTACTCGTCCGGGACCCAGTACTTC. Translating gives CASSYSSGTQYF.

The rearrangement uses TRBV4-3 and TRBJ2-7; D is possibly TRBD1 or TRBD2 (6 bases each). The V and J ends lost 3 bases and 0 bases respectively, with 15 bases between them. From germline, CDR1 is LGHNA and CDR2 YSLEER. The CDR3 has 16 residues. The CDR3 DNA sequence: TGCGCCAGCAGCCAGGGGCGGGGACACAGCTCCTACGAGCAGTACTTC. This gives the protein CASSQGRGHSSYEQYF.

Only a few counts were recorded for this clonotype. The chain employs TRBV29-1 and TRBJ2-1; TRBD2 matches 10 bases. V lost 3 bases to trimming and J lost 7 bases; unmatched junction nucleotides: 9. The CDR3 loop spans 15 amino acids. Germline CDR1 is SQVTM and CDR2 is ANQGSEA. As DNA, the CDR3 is TGCAGCGTTGATCGGTCTAGCGGGAGCGTGAATGAGCAGTTCTTC. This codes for CSVDRSSGSVNEQFF.

The CDR3 sequence: CASNHLAGGLNEQFF. CDR3 sequence (DNA): TGCGCCAGCAACCACCTAGCGGGGGGGCTCAATGAGCAGTTCTTC. The chain uses TRBV10-2 and TRBJ2-1, with 12 nucleotides matching TRBD2. Germline V CDR1 and CDR2: WSHSY, SAAADI. The CDR3 runs to 15 residues. The trim removed 7 bases at V and 6 bases at J, leaving 7 bases unmatched.

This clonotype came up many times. CDR3 DNA sequence: TGTGCCAGCAGTTGGCTAGCAAAACCGGACGAGCAGTACTTC. The encoded protein is CASSWLAKPDEQYF. This chain connects TRBV27 to TRBJ2-7; D perhaps matches TRBD2 (5 bases). This CDR3 is 14 amino acids long. V lost 4 bases and J lost 5, with 15 bases in between. CDR1 and CDR2 (germline): MNHEY, SMNVEV (reference sequence).

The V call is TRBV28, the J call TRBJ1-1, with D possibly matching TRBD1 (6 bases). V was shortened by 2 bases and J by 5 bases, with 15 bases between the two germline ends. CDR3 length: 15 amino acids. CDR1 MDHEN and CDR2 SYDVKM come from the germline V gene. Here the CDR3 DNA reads TGTGCCAGCAGTTTAACTATGGGGGGCCGGACTGAAGCTTTCTTT. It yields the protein CASSLTMGGRTEAFF.

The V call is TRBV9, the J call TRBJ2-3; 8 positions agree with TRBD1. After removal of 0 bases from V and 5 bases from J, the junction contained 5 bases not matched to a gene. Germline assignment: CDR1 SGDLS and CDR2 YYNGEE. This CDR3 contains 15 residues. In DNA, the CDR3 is TGTGCCAGCAGCGTAGAGCCAGGGGGCAAAGATACGCAGTATTTT. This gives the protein CASSVEPGGKDTQYF.

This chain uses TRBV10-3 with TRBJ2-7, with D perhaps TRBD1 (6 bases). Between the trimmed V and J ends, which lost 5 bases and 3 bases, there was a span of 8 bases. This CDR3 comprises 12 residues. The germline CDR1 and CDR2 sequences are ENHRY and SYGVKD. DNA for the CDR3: TGTGCCATCAGTCGGGACATCTACGAGCAGTACTTC. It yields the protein CAISRDIYEQYF.

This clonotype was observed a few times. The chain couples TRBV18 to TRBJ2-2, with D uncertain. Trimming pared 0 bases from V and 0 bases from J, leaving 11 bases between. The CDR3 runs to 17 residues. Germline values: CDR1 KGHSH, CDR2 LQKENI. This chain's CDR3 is CASSPPAGRANTGELFF. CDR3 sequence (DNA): TGTGCCAGCTCACCACCTGCAGGCCGCGCGAACACCGGGGAGCTGTTTTTT.

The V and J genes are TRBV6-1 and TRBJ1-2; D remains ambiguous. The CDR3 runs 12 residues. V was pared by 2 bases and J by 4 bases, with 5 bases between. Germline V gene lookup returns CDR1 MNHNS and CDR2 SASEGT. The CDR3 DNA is TGTGCCAGCAGTGAAAACAGCTATGGCTACACCTTC. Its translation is CASSENSYGYTF.